The 5 T cell receptor beta chains given below trace back to one sample, sequenced in a study of T cells in tuberculosis. Clones were read by immunoSEQ multiplex PCR, and TCRdb kept only the in-frame ones, dropping some. The profile shows tens of thousands of clones, 92% of them singletons. Sample time point: new active TB diagnosis, blood taken before or within 7 days of starting treatment. This specimen was PBMCs, taken at tuberculosis diagnosis. All receptors come from an adult with tuberculosis.

The CDR3 protein is CASSLNSGTGELFF. CDR3 DNA sequence: TGTGCCAGCAGCTTGAACAGCGGGACCGGGGAGCTGTTTTTT. This chain joins TRBV11-2 and TRBJ2-2; tentatively, D is TRBD2 (6 bases). The ends were cut back, 3 bases at V and 5 bases at J, with 10 bases in the middle. CDR1 and CDR2 (germline): SGHAT, FQNNGV. This CDR3 has 14 amino acids.

The V and J genes are TRBV15 and TRBJ1-4; the match to TRBD1 covers 7 bases. After removal of 1 base from V and 8 bases from J, the junction contained 4 bases not matched to a gene. CDR1 is LNHNV and CDR2 is YYDKDF in the germline V gene (reference sequence). The CDR3 contains 14 residues. The CDR3, as DNA: TGTGCCACCAGCAGAGGACAGGGTGAAGAAAAACTGTTTTTT. Translating it yields CATSRGQGEEKLFF. The full variable domain, in which reference TRBV15 and TRBJ1-4 provide the parts outside the CDR3, is DAMVIQNPRYQVTQFGKPVTLSCSQTLNHNVMYWYQQKSSQAPKLLFHYYDKDFNNEADTPDNFQSRRPNTSFCFLDIRSPGLGDTAMYLCATSRGQGEEKLFFGSGTQLSVL.

The chain is built from TRBV21-1 and TRBJ1-6. TRBV21-1 is marked as a pseudogene. The CDR3 has 13 amino acids. The DNA of the CDR3 is TGTGCCAGCAGCAAAGTCGAGGGTTCACCCCTCCACTTT. Translating gives CASSKVEGSPLHF.

This rearrangement joins TRBV2 to TRBJ2-5; 8 positions agree with TRBD1. V lost 6 bases, J lost 4 bases, and 10 bases stayed unmatched. The length of the CDR3 is 15 residues. Germline values: CDR1 SNHLY, CDR2 FYNNEI. The CDR3 spells CASRETGQGVETQYF. CDR3 in DNA: TGTGCCAGCAGGGAGACTGGACAGGGTGTAGAGACCCAGTACTTC.

The chain employs TRBV19 and TRBJ2-7; D possibly corresponds to TRBD1 (5 bases). Trimming pared 4 bases from V and 6 bases from J, leaving 10 bases between. The CDR3 sequence is 12 residues long. The germline gives CDR1 LNHDA, CDR2 SQIVND (reference sequence). The DNA of the CDR3 is TGTGCCAGTAGTACTCGGCAGGGCGAGCAGTACTTC. It encodes CASSTRQGEQYF.